The subject of this entry is one TCR beta chain. Its specific antigen is unknown. Base qualities were left out, and no much larger clone turns up one base away. The immunoSEQ Assay, a bias-controlled multiplex PCR, was used to amplify TCRbeta CDR3 regions from genomic DNA. Processing in the source paper ran as follows. The number of nucleated cells in each sample was estimated from the amplification of reference gene primers within the assay. To quantify the absolute abundance of each unique TCRbeta CDR3 rearrangement, sequence reads were collapsed and filtered. For each sample, productive Simpson clonality was calculated by taking the square root of Simpson's diversity index across productive rearrangements. TCRdb provides this immuneACCESS table in a form limited to in-frame rearrangements. Some clones are lacking; in checked studies, under half of them reflect an unresolved V gene, and why the rest are absent is not known. That table is the source of V, J and clone size, and D and trimming were worked out from the DNA. The sample data list 68,000 or so clones, and roughly 87% of these were observed just once. The ten most abundant clones make up about 6.6% of the sample.

Whole blood was collected in K2EDTA tubes by collaborating institutions according to the institutions' own protocols. For TCRbeta analysis, collaborators shipped samples as frozen whole blood, isolated PBMCs, or DNA extracted from either of those sample types. The data stem from a study of blood T cell repertoires in COVID-19 (dated by TCRdb to 2018 to 2020). About the study as a whole: Samples from collaborators originated in the United States, Italy and Spain and spanned both the acute and convalescent phases of COVID-19. The material from the prospective study consisted of cDNA or gDNA derived from T cells, B-cell-depleted T cells, or PBMCs. The sample metadata nearly always contained a de-identified subject ID, COVID-19 status, age in years and sex. Deeply sampled blood TCRbeta repertoires from subjects exposed to, actively infected with, or recovered from COVID-19 were included in the dataset. A freely available public database, intended as a resource for researchers studying the immune response to SARS-CoV-2, is where the repertoires were released. The samples were drawn from two sources: the first 160 participants of the ongoing ImmuneRACE study, and some 1,300 subjects contributed by 6 global collaborators. HLA class I and class II types, where available, came from metadata supplied by the sample provider rather than from assay-based typing. Points the paper makes about the study in general: How much clinical and demographic metadata was included differed by source and by participant, and the metadata was provided uncurated.

Sequencing input: peripheral blood. The sequence was collected from a man aged 50-59 years with active COVID-19.

CDR3 sequence: CASSFDRATEAFF. The sequence in DNA is TGTGCCAGCAGCTTTGACAGGGCCACTGAAGCTTTCTTT. In this chain, TRBV7-3 is recombined with TRBJ1-1; 7 central nucleotides agree with TRBD1. V is pruned by 3 bases and J by 4 bases, leaving 2 bases of the junction without a gene match. Based on the germline V gene, the CDR1 and CDR2 sequences are SGHTA and FQGTGA. The CDR3 starts with the cysteine, ends with the phenylalanine, and has 13 residues. CDR3 DNA only is kept here, 39 bases in frame from base 1.